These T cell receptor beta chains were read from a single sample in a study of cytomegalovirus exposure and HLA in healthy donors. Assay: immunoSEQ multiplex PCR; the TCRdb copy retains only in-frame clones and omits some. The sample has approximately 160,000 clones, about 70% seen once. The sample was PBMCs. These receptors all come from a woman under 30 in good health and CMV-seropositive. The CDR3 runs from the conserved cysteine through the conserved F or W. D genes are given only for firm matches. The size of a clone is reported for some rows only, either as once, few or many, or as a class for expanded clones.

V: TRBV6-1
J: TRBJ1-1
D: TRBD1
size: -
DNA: TGTGCCAGCAGTGTTCGGCAGGGGGATCACACTGAAGCTTTCTTT
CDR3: CASSVRQGDHTEAFF

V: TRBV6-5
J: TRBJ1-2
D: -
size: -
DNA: TGTGCCAGCAGCCCTACAGGGTCTCACTATGGCTACACCTTC
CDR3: CASSPTGSHYGYTF

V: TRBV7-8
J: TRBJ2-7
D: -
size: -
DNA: TGTGCCAGCAGCTTAGTGGGGACAAGGGACCCCTACGAGCAGTACTTC
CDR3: CASSLVGTRDPYEQYF

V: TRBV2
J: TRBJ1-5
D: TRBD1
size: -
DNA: TGTGCCAGCAGTTACGCGGACAGGGGCAGCAATCAGCCCCAGCATTTT
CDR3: CASSYADRGSNQPQHF

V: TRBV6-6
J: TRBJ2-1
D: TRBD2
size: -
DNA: TGTGCCAGCACCCGACAAGGACTAGCCTACAATGAGCAGTTCTTC
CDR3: CASTRQGLAYNEQFF

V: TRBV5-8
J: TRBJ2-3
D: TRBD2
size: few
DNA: TGTGCCAGCAGCTTGGCCCCTAGCGGGGTCACAGATACGCAGTATTTT
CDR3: CASSLAPSGVTDTQYF

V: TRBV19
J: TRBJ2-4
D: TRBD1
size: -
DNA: TGTGCCAGTAGCAGGACAGGGTTATCCAAAAACATTCAGTACTTC
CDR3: CASSRTGLSKNIQYF

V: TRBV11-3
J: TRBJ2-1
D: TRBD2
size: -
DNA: TGTGCCAGCAGCGCCCAAGCGGGAGTTGGGAATGAGCAGTTCTTC
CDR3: CASSAQAGVGNEQFF

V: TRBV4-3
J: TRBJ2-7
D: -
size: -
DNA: TGCGCCAGCAGCCAAGATGTTCAGTTTTACGAGCAGTACTTC
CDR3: CASSQDVQFYEQYF

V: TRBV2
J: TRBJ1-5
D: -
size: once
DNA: TGTGCCAGCAGTGGAGGCAGGGGAACTTTCAATCAGCCCCAGCATTTT
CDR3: CASSGGRGTFNQPQHF

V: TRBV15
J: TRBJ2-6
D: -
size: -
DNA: TGTGCCACCAGCAGAGATGCGGGCTCTGGGGCCAACGTCCTGACTTTC
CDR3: CATSRDAGSGANVLTF

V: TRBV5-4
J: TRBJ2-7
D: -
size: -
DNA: TGTGCCAGCAGCTCCGGGCTCGGGGTCCGCTCCTACGAGCAGTACTTC
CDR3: CASSSGLGVRSYEQYF

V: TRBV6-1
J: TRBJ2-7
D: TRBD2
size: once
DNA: TGTGCCAGCATCTGGGAGGGGTTCTCCTACGAGCAGTACTTC
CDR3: CASIWEGFSYEQYF

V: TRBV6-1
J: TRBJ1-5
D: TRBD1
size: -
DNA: TGTGCCAGCAGTTCCCGGGACAGAAATCAGCCCCAGCATTTT
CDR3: CASSSRDRNQPQHF

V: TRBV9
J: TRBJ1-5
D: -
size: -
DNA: TGTGCCAGCAGCCTTCAACGGGGGGGGAATCAGCCCCAGCATTTT
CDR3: CASSLQRGGNQPQHF

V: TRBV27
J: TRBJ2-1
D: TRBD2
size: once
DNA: TGTGCCAGCAGTTTATTCGGGAGGTACACCTACAATGAGCAGTTCTTC
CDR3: CASSLFGRYTYNEQFF

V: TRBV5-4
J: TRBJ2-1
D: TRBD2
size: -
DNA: TGTGCCAGCAGCTTTGGGGGGGGAGCGGATACCTACAATGAGCAGTTCTTC
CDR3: CASSFGGGADTYNEQFF

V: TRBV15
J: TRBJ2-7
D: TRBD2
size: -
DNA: TGTGCCACCAGCAGAGCTAGCGGCTACGAGCAGTACTTC
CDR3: CATSRASGYEQYF

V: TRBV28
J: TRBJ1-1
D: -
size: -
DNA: TGTGCCAGCAGTTGGGGGCTAGAAGCTTTCTTT
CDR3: CASSWGLEAFF

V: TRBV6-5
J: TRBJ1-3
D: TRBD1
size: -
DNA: TGTGCCAGCAGTTACGCGGCGCAGGGGGCCGGAGACACCATATATTTT
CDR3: CASSYAAQGAGDTIYF

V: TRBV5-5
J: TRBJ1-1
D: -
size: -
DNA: TGTGCCAGCAGCTTGGGGCAAATGAACACTGAAGCTTTCTTT
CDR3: CASSLGQMNTEAFF

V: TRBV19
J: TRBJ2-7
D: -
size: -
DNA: TGTGCCAGTAGTCCCGACAGGAACGGCCGACCCGGGCAGTACTTC
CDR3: CASSPDRNGRPGQYF

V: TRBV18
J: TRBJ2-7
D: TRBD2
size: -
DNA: TGTGCCAGCTCACCCAGACTAGCACGGGGAACCGAGCAGTACTTC
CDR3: CASSPRLARGTEQYF

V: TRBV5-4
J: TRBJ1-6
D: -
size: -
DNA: TGTGCCAGCAGTTCAGATACCTATAATTCACCCCTCCACTTT
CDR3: CASSSDTYNSPLHF

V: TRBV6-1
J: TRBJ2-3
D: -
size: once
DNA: TGTGCCAGCAGTGAACCCGGGTCGCTCACAGATACGCAGTATTTT
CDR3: CASSEPGSLTDTQYF

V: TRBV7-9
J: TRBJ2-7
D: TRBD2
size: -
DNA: TGTGCCAGCAGCCATGAAGCGGGAGGGCCGTCCTACGAGCAGTACTTC
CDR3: CASSHEAGGPSYEQYF

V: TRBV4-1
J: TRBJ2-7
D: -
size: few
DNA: TGCGCCAGCAGCCAAGCCCGCCAGGGGACCGACTTTACATACGAGCAGTACTTC
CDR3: CASSQARQGTDFTYEQYF

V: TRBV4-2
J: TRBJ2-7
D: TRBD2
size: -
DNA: TGTGCCAGCAGCCAAGCTCGGGGAGGACTAGCGGTAGGCGAGCAGTACTTC
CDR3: CASSQARGGLAVGEQYF

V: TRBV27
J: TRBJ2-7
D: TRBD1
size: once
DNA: TGTGCCAGCAGTCTCCGGGACAGGGGATGGTACGAGCAGTACTTC
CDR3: CASSLRDRGWYEQYF

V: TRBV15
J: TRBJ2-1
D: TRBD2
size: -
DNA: TGTGCCACCAAAGGACTAGCGGGAGTTAGCTCCTACAATGAGCAGTTCTTC
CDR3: CATKGLAGVSSYNEQFF

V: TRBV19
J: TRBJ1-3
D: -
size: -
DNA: TGTGCCAGTAGTATACGTCGAAACACCATATATTTT
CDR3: CASSIRRNTIYF

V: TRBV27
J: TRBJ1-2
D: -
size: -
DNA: TGTGCCAGCAGTTTACGAGGGGGTCTTTATGGCTACACCTTC
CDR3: CASSLRGGLYGYTF

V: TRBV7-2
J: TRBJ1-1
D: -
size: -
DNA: TGTGCCAGCAGCTTCCGCGGGCACACTGAAGCTTTCTTT
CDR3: CASSFRGHTEAFF

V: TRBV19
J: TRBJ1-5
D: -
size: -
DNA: TGTGCCAGTACTCATTCGGGGGAGTCGGGGCATCAGCCCCAGCATTTT
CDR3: CASTHSGESGHQPQHF

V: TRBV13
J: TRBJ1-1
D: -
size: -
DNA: TGTGCCAGCAGCCGGAGGAGGGCCTCGAACACTGAAGCTTTCTTT
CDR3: CASSRRRASNTEAFF

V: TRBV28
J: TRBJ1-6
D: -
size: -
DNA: TGTGCCAGCAGTGACGGACAGAATAATTCACCCCTCCACTTT
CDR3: CASSDGQNNSPLHF

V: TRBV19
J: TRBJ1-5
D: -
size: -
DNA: TGTGCCAGTAGTACAGGGATAGGCCAGCCCCAGCATTTT
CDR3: CASSTGIGQPQHF

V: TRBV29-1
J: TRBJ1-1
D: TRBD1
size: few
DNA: TGCAGCGTTTCACAGGGGTTGAACACTGAAGCTTTCTTT
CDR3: CSVSQGLNTEAFF

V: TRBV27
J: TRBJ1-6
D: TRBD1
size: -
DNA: TGTGCCAGCAGTTTGCAGGGGGGCTATAATTCACCCCTCCACTTT
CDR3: CASSLQGGYNSPLHF

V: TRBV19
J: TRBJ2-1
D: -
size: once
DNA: TGTGCCAGTAGACATCCCTACAATGAGCAGTTCTTC
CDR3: CASRHPYNEQFF

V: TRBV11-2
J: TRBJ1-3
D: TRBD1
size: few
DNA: TGTGCCACCCCGGGACAGGGGGGAAACACCATATATTTT
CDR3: CATPGQGGNTIYF

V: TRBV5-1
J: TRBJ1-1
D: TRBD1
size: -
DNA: TGCGCCAGCAGCCCGGGGACAGGGGACAGTCGGTCGAGAGCTTTCTTT
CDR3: CASSPGTGDSRSRAFF

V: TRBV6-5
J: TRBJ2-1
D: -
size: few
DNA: TGTGCCAGCACCATCCGGTCCCCCTCTTACAATGAGCAGTTCTTC
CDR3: CASTIRSPSYNEQFF

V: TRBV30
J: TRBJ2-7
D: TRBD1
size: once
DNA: TGTGCCTGGCGGGGGAAGCCGGGACAGGGTTCTTACGAGCAGTACTTC
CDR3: CAWRGKPGQGSYEQYF

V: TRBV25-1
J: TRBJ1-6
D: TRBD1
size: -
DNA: TGTGCCAGCAGTGAACAGGGGGCAGGCTCACCCCTCCACTTT
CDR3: CASSEQGAGSPLHF

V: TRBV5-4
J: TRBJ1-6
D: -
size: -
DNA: TGTGCCAGCAGCCGCATAGGGGAGGGATCACCCCTCCACTTT
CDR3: CASSRIGEGSPLHF

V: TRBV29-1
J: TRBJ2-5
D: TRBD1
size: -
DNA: TGCAGCGCTGTCGAGGGACAGGGGCCCTCAATAGCGGAGACCCAGTACTTC
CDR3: CSAVEGQGPSIAETQYF

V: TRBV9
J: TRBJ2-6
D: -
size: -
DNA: TGTGCCAGCAGCCCCCGTCCTTACTCTGGGGCCAACGTCCTGACTTTC
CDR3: CASSPRPYSGANVLTF

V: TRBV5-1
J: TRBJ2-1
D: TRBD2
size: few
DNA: TGCGCCAGCAGCTTGGGAACTAGCGGGAGGGCCCAGGATGAGCAGTTCTTC
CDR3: CASSLGTSGRAQDEQFF

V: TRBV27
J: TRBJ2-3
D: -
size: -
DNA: TGTGCCAGCAGTCCGTCTAGCACAGATACGCAGTTTTTT
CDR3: CASSPSSTDTQFF

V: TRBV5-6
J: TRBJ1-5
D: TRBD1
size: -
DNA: TGTGCCAGCAGCTTTACGGACAGGGAGGCTGACCAGCCCCAGCATTTT
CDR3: CASSFTDREADQPQHF

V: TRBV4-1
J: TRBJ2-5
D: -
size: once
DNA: TGCGCCAGCAGCCATACCCGGGACAACAGGTTCCAGTACTTC
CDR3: CASSHTRDNRFQYF

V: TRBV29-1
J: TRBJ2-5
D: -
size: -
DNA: TGCAGCGTCGGGGAGACCCAGTACTTC
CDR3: CSVGETQYF

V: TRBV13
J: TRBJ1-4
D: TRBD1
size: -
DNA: TGTGCCAGCAGCCGGGACAGGGGGGTCAATGAAAAACTGTTTTTT
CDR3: CASSRDRGVNEKLFF